What follows is one T cell receptor beta chain and its context. CDR1 and CDR2 from the germline V gene are MNHEY and SMNVEV (reference sequence). The CDR3 sequence is 14 residues long. The V and J ends lost 6 bases and 2 bases respectively, with 13 bases between them. In the PCR, 60 Vbeta and 13 Jbeta primers were used. Profiled with immunoSEQ multiplex PCR; TCRdb holds only in-frame clones, not every one. The sample consists of approximately 140,000 clones, around 82% of them appearing once. These data belong to a study of cytomegalovirus exposure and HLA in healthy donors. This clonotype was obtained from a boy aged 10-17 years in good health and CMV-seronegative. Source material: PBMCs. V usage is TRBV27 and J usage is TRBJ1-2; D is ambiguous. The CDR3 DNA reads as TGTGCCAGCAGGCCCCGTGAGGGAAACTATGGCTACACCTTC. This codes for CASRPREGNYGYTF.